Each of the 17 T cell receptor beta chains below was sequenced from the same sample in a study of post-analysis software for immune sequencing data. These receptors have no known antigen. Incorporated into the TCR beta cDNA libraries were unique molecular identifiers, which served to reduce PCR and sequencing biases. TCRdb fed the PCR reads into MiXCR, producing one record per CDR3 protein. The repertoire has some 450,000 distinct CDR3 sequences, roughly 46% of them found once; the top ten carry about an eighth. General observations from the study: Four or five TRBV segments were more frequent in patients than controls; TRBV5-6, TRBV5-1 and TRBV20-1 belonged to this group.

Sequencing used blood. These receptors all stem from a girl under 18 with multiple sclerosis.

The V call is TRBV27, the J call TRBJ1-5; no firm D call. Germline V gene lookup returns CDR1 MNHEY and CDR2 SMNVEV (reference sequence). Trimming shortened V by 3 bases and J by 2 bases, and 11 bases separated the two germline ends. CDR3 length equals 15 residues. CDR3 protein: CASSFSGTGNQPQHF. CDR3 DNA: TGTGCCAGCAGTTTTTCCGGAACAGGCAATCAGCCCCAGCATTTT.

This clonotype occurred many times. The J gene is TRBJ2-1, the V gene TRBV15; 8 nucleotides align to TRBD2. After removal of 1 base from V and 7 bases from J, the junction contained 0 bases not matched to a gene. The CDR3 sequence is 13 residues long. CDR1 is LNHNV, CDR2 YYDKDF, per germline (reference sequence). The chain's CDR3 is CATSRGLANEQFF. The CDR3, as DNA: TGTGCCACCAGCAGAGGACTAGCGAATGAGCAGTTCTTC.

The chain is built from TRBV12-3 or TRBV12-4 and TRBJ2-5; D could derive from TRBD1 or TRBD2 (5 bases each). The DNA matches TRBJ2-7 better at its end, which makes the J call doubtful. The CDR3 sequence is 13 residues long. DNA for the CDR3: TGTGCCAGCAGTTGGTTAGAGGGACCCGAGCAGTACTTC. Translating gives CASSWLEGPEQYF.

This clonotype came up a few times. The chain combines TRBV12-3 or TRBV12-4 with TRBJ1-1; TRBD1 agrees at 11 bases. V shed 5 bases and J 0 bases; nucleotides not matched to a gene: 8. This CDR3 is 17 amino acids long. CDR3 coding DNA: TGTGCCAGCAGTGACGGGGACAGGGGGTTGATGAACACTGAAGCTTTCTTT. The encoded protein is CASSDGDRGLMNTEAFF.

The sample holds one count of this clonotype. This sequence joins TRBV10-3 and TRBJ2-5; D ambiguous. The CDR3 totals 11 residues. Trimming pared 10 bases from V and 11 bases from J, leaving 17 bases between. Germline CDR1 ENHRY, CDR2 SYGVKD. CDR3 sequence reads: CATWTSHEQYF. DNA for the CDR3: TGTGCCACTTGGACGTCTCATGAGCAGTACTTC.

This clonotype was counted only a few times. The chain joins TRBV5-1 to TRBJ2-7; 10 nucleotides align to TRBD1. V was pared by 4 bases and J by 5 bases, with 9 bases of the junction left unmatched. CDR3 size: 15 residues. Looked up from germline, CDR1 is SGHRS and CDR2 is YFSETQ. The CDR3 region is CASSRGDGTGDEQYF. CDR3 coding DNA: TGCGCCAGCAGCCGGGGGGACGGGACAGGGGACGAGCAGTACTTC.

The rearrangement uses TRBV24-1 and TRBJ2-5, with D hard to call. This CDR3 has 13 residues. Trimming removed 1 base at V and 11 bases at J, with 13 bases between. Germline loops: CDR1 KGHDR, CDR2 SFDVKD. CDR3 protein: CATSDFPLYEQYF. The DNA for the CDR3 is TGTGCCACCAGTGATTTCCCCCTCTATGAGCAGTACTTC.

This clonotype has only a few counts. The V gene is TRBV29-1, the J gene TRBJ2-1; TRBD2 agrees at 12 bases. The germline V gene has CDR1 SQVTM and CDR2 ANQGSEA. V gave up 1 base and J gave up 4 bases; unmatched junction bases: 14. CDR3 size: 19 residues. CDR3 region: CSVEGISGLAGPGYNEQFF. CDR3 sequence (DNA): TGCAGCGTTGAAGGGATTTCAGGACTAGCGGGACCGGGATACAATGAGCAGTTCTTC.

The chain links TRBV6-5 to TRBJ1-5; D ambiguous. Trimming pared 6 bases from V and 0 bases from J, leaving 9 bases between. This CDR3 contains 14 residues. CDR1 and CDR2 from the germline V gene are MNHEY and SVGAGI. The CDR3 DNA reads TGTGCCAGCAGCCGGGAGCTTAGCAATCAGCCCCAGCATTTT. This codes for CASSRELSNQPQHF.

The gene calls are TRBV20-1 and TRBJ2-3; tentatively, D is TRBD2 (5 bases). This CDR3 is built from 12 residues. Germline lookup yields CDR1 DFQATT and CDR2 SNEGSKA (reference sequence). The V end lost 6 bases, the J end lost 3 bases, and 10 bases lay between the germline ends. The CDR3 reads CSARTATDTQYF. The CDR3 DNA is TGCAGTGCCCGGACTGCTACAGATACGCAGTATTTT.

This chain links TRBV7-3 with TRBJ2-7; 9 bases are a match to TRBD1. Germline loops: CDR1 SGHTA, CDR2 FQGTGA. The CDR3 is 13 amino acids. V was clipped by 5 bases and J by 3 bases; unmatched bases: 2. This chain's CDR3 is CASSMDRGYEQYF. CDR3 coding DNA: TGTGCCAGCAGCATGGACAGGGGCTACGAGCAGTACTTC.

J is TRBJ2-3 and V is TRBV25-1; 8 bases match TRBD1. The CDR3 consists of 15 residues. Trimming removed 5 bases from V and 3 bases from J; junction bases left unmatched: 7. Per the germline V gene, CDR1 is MGHDK and CDR2 is SYGVNS. CDR3 coding DNA: TGTGCCAGCAGTCTCCACAGGGGGGAAACAGATACGCAGTATTTT. Its protein product is CASSLHRGETDTQYF.

The gene calls are TRBV20-1 and TRBJ1-5; 10 bases align to TRBD1. The CDR3 has 14 residues. The J segment lost 4 bases and the V segment lost 3 bases, leaving 3 bases of the junction unmatched. Germline CDR1 DFQATT, CDR2 SNEGSKA (reference sequence). The CDR3 bases are TGCAGTGCTAGGTCGGGACAGGGGAATCAGCCCCAGCATTTT. Amino acids: CSARSGQGNQPQHF.

V and J are TRBV19 and TRBJ2-4; D remains ambiguous. Matching the DNA end better, TRBJ2-7 makes the J call doubtful. The germline CDR1 and CDR2 sequences are LNHDA and SQIVND (reference sequence). The CDR3 covers 14 residues. CDR3 loop: CASSRGGDSYEQYF. CDR3 sequence (DNA): TGTGCCAGTAGTAGGGGTGGCGACTCCTACGAGCAGTACTTC.

A note on this clonotype: The junction departs from the called germline gene at one end, perhaps through a read error. J is TRBJ1-2 and V is TRBV27; 7 positions agree with TRBD1. Looked up from germline, CDR1 is MNHEY and CDR2 is SMNVEV (reference sequence). The CDR3 runs 13 residues. The chain's CDR3 is CACSATGAYGYTF. Here the CDR3 DNA reads TGTGCCTGCAGTGCAACAGGGGCCTATGGCTACACCTTC.

The V gene is TRBV29-1, the J gene TRBJ2-1; perhaps D is TRBD1 or TRBD2 (5 bases each). The DNA end lines up better with TRBJ2-7; the J call may be wrong. The CDR3 runs to 13 residues. In germline, CDR1 is SQVTM, CDR2 ANQGSEA. This CDR3 is CSVVRGSYNEQYF. DNA of the CDR3: TGCAGCGTGGTGAGGGGCTCCTACAATGAGCAGTACTTC.

The CDR3, as DNA: TGCGCCAGCAGCTTCCCCGGGGCTGCGAACACTGAAGCTTTCTTT. Translating gives CASSFPGAANTEAFF. This chain links TRBV5-1 with TRBJ1-1; the D gene is possibly TRBD1 (5 bases). Germline values: CDR1 SGHRS, CDR2 YFSETQ. Trimming took off 2 bases at V and 1 base at J, with 12 bases between the two ends. The CDR3 runs 15 residues. The whole variable domain, remainder taken from reference TRBV5-1 and TRBJ1-1, is KAGVTQTPRYLIKTRGQQVTLSCSPISGHRSVSWYQQTPGQGLQFLFEYFSETQRNKGNFPGRFSGRQFSNSRSEMNVSTLELGDSALYLCASSFPGAANTEAFFGQGTRLTVV.